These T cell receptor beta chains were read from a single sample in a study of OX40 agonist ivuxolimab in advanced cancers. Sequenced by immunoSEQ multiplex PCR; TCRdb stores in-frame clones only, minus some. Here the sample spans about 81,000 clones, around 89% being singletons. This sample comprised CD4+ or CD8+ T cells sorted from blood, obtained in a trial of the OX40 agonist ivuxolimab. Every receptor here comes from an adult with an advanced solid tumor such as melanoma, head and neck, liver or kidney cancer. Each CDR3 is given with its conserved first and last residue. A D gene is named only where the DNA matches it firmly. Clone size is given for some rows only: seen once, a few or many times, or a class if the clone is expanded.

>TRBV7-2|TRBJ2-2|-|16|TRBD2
TGTGCCAGCAGCTTAGGCCGCGGGGGGGCCCCCGGGGAGCTGTTTTTT
CASSLGRGGAPGELFF
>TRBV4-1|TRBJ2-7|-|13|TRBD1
TGCGCCAGCAGCCAAGCCCGGGACAGGGGACGGTACTTC
CASSQARDRGRYF
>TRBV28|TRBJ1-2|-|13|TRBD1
TGTGCCAGCACCGAAACAGGGGCCTATGGCTACACCTTC
CASTETGAYGYTF
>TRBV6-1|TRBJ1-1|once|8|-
TGTGCCAGCAGTGTAGTGGGTTTT
CASSVVGF
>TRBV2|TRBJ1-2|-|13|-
TGTGCCAGCTCCCAGTCGGGCTCCTATGGCTACACCTTC
CASSQSGSYGYTF
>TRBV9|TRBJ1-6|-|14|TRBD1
TGTGCCAGCAGCCCGGGACAGCCAAATTCACCCCTCCACTTT
CASSPGQPNSPLHF
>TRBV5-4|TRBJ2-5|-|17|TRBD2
TGTGCCAGCAGCTTGGCCTCCAGCGGGGGGCCCCTCGGGACCCAGTACTTC
CASSLASSGGPLGTQYF
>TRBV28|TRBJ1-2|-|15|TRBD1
TGTGCCAGCAGTCCCCGGCAGGGGGCGGTCTATGGCTACACCTTC
CASSPRQGAVYGYTF
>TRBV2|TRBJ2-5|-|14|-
TGTGCCAGCAGTGCCCAGGAGGGACAAGAGACCCAGTACTTC
CASSAQEGQETQYF
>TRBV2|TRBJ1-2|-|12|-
TGTGCCAGCAAAGGGTCTCAAGGGGGCTACACCTTC
CASKGSQGGYTF
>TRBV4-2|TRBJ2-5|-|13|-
TGTGCCAGCAGCCAAGTGAATCAAGAGACCCAGTACTTC
CASSQVNQETQYF
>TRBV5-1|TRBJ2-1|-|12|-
TGCGCCAGCAGCTTGAGTTCAGATGAGCAGTTCTTC
CASSLSSDEQFF
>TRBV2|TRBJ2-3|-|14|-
TGTGCCAGCAGTGACAGGGCCAGCACAGATACGCAGTATTTT
CASSDRASTDTQYF
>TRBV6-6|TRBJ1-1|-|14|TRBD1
TGTGCCAGCAGCCGACAGGGGGCGAACACTGAAGCTTTCTTT
CASSRQGANTEAFF
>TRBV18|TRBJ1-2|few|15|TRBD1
TGTGCCAGCTCCCCCACAGGGGCCTCTGGCTATGGCTACACCTTC
CASSPTGASGYGYTF
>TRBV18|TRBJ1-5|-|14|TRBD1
TGTGCCAGCTCACTAGGACAGGGCAATCAGCCCCAGCATTTT
CASSLGQGNQPQHF
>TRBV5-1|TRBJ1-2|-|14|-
TGCGCCAGCAGCTTAGCGAGTCAGGAGCCGCCGGACACCTTC
CASSLASQEPPDTF
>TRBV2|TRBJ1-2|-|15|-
TGTGCCAGCGCCTCAGAGGGGGGCGCTTACTATGGCTACACCTTC
CASASEGGAYYGYTF